The 18 T cell receptor beta chains below all came from one sample that was sequenced in a study of T cell responses to AZD1222 COVID-19 vaccine. Method: immunoSEQ multiplex PCR; TCRdb's copy keeps in-frame clones and lacks some. This table holds more than 80,000 clones, under 95% found once. Source: peripheral blood, taken 28 days after the second AZD1222 dose. The receptor source for this set is an adult who received the AZD1222 COVID-19 vaccine.

This clone was picked up a small number of times. This sequence joins TRBV27 and TRBJ1-5, with 7 bases aligning to TRBD1. V was clipped by 6 bases and J by 7 bases; unmatched bases: 6. Germline V gene data show CDR1 as MNHEY and CDR2 as SMNVEV (reference sequence). This CDR3 is 13 amino acids long. CDR3 sequence (DNA): TGTGCCAGCAGGGCCAGGGGGAGACAGCCCCAGCATTTT. Protein: CASRARGRQPQHF.

The chain employs TRBV10-2 and TRBJ1-1, with 9 bases aligning to TRBD1. The V and J ends lost 6 bases and 1 base, in that order; junction bases with no gene match: 0. The CDR3 spans 13 residues. Per germline, CDR1 WSHSY and CDR2 SAAADI. CDR3 loop: CASRGQGNTEAFF. CDR3 DNA: TGCGCCAGCAGGGGACAGGGGAACACTGAAGCTTTCTTT.

The chain carries TRBV5-1 and TRBJ2-2; TRBD2 is a possible D gene (6 bases). V dropped 0 bases and J dropped 1 base, with 10 bases sitting between them. The CDR3 is 16 residues long. CDR1 SGHRS and CDR2 YFSETQ come from the germline V gene. CDR3 in DNA: TGCGCCAGCAGCTTGGCTGGAGGGCAGAACACCGGGGAGCTGTTTTTT. This gives the protein CASSLAGGQNTGELFF.

CDR3 loop: CASSQAKGNTEAFF. CDR3 bases: TGTGCCAGCAGCCAAGCGAAGGGTAACACTGAAGCTTTCTTT. This chain uses TRBV4-2 with TRBJ1-1; D unresolved. Trimming pared 1 base from V and 2 bases from J, leaving 8 bases between. Looked up from germline, CDR1 is LGHNA and CDR2 is YNFKEQ. CDR3 length: 14 residues.

This clone was recorded once. This chain joins TRBV3-1 (or the pseudogene TRBV3-2) and TRBJ2-7, with D possibly being TRBD2 (6 bases). CDR1 is LGHDT and CDR2 is YNNKEL in the germline V gene (reference sequence). The ends were cut back, 4 bases at V and 5 bases at J, with 15 bases in the middle. This CDR3 comprises 14 residues. The CDR3 DNA reads as TGTGCCAGCAGCCCACGGGCAGGCGGGGACGAGCAGTACTTC. As protein: CASSPRAGGDEQYF.

The chain combines TRBV7-2 with TRBJ2-7, with 8 nucleotides matching TRBD1. J was trimmed by 6 bases and V by 5 bases; bases with no gene match: 6. Germline CDR1 is SGHTA and CDR2 is FQGNSA. CDR3 length equals 13 residues. CDR3 in DNA: TGTGCCAGCAGCCGGACAGGGCGGACCGAGCAGTACTTC. Its translation: CASSRTGRTEQYF.

V and J are TRBV27 and TRBJ2-7, with 7 bases that match TRBD2. The germline gives CDR1 MNHEY, CDR2 SMNVEV (reference sequence). The CDR3 sequence is 16 residues long. After removal of 5 bases from V and 1 base from J, the junction contained 11 bases not matched to a gene. The CDR3 DNA is TGTGCCAGCAGTAACCGATCGGGAGGACGATCCTACGAGCAGTACTTC. It translates to CASSNRSGGRSYEQYF.

CDR3 nucleotides: TGTGCCAGCAGCTTGGGGTTGTGGAGGGTCAATGAAAAACTGTTTTTT. It yields the protein CASSLGLWRVNEKLFF. The V gene is TRBV5-5, the J gene TRBJ1-4, with no clear D. The CDR3 has 16 residues. Germline-derived CDR1 and CDR2 are SGHKS and YYEKEE (reference sequence). V lost 0 bases, J lost 5 bases, and 14 bases lay in between.

The chain joins TRBV3-1 (or the pseudogene TRBV3-2) to TRBJ1-2, with TRBD1 matching over 9 bases. V was pared by 5 bases and J by 8 bases, with 6 bases of the junction left unmatched. This CDR3 contains 13 residues. The germline V gene encodes CDR1 LGHDT and CDR2 YNNKEL (reference sequence). CDR3 amino acids: CASSDRGGGGYTF. The CDR3 DNA reads as TGTGCCAGCAGCGACAGGGGGGGAGGCGGCTACACCTTC.

V is TRBV4-1 and J is TRBJ2-7, with TRBD2 identical over 12 bases. Looked up from germline, CDR1 is MGHRA and CDR2 is YSYEKL. The CDR3 sequence is 16 residues long. The J segment lost 7 bases and the V segment lost 0 bases, leaving 7 bases of the junction unmatched. CDR3 in DNA: TGCGCCAGCAGCCAAGATCCCCTAGCGGGAGGGCGGGAGCAGTACTTC. Translating gives CASSQDPLAGGREQYF.

Only one count was recorded for this clone. J is TRBJ2-1 and V is TRBV29-1; D tentatively fits TRBD1 or TRBD2 (5 bases each). Germline loops: CDR1 SQVTM, CDR2 ANQGSEA. The CDR3 extends over 13 amino acids. Trimming took 7 bases from V and 6 from J, leaving 16 bases between them. CDR3 loop: CSERDLMGNEQFF. CDR3 DNA: TGCAGCGAACGGGACCTAATGGGCAATGAGCAGTTCTTC.

In this sample, this clone turned up once. The gene calls are TRBV4-1 and TRBJ2-5; TRBD2 is a possible D gene (5 bases). Trimming stripped 7 bases from V and 9 bases from J, with 21 bases between. This CDR3 contains 14 residues. Germline CDR1 and CDR2: MGHRA and YSYEKL. CDR3 region: CASNSYGGEDPQYF. Here the CDR3 DNA reads TGCGCCAGCAACTCGTACGGAGGAGAAGATCCCCAGTACTTC.

J is TRBJ2-3 and V is TRBV28, with 14 bases lining up with TRBD2. V lost 6 bases, J lost 9 bases, and 8 bases stayed unmatched. This CDR3 comprises 15 residues. Looked up from germline, CDR1 is MDHEN and CDR2 is SYDVKM. The CDR3 DNA follows: TGTGCCAGCAGCCTGACTAGCGGGAGGGTAAGCACGCAGTATTTT. This codes for CASSLTSGRVSTQYF.

V and J are TRBV28 and TRBJ1-1; a weak D match, TRBD1 (5 bases). V was trimmed by 0 bases and J by 4 bases, leaving 12 bases between them. This CDR3 region has 15 residues. In germline, CDR1 is MDHEN, CDR2 SYDVKM. The CDR3 DNA sequence: TGTGCCAGCAGTTTATGGGGGGGGGTGAGCACTGAAGCTTTCTTT. It encodes CASSLWGGVSTEAFF. Based on the CDR3 plus reference TRBV28 and TRBJ1-1, the full variable domain is DVKVTQSSRYLVKRTGEKVFLECVQDMDHENMFWYRQDPGLGLRLIYFSYDVKMKEKGDIPEGYSVSREKKERFSLILESASTNQTSMYLCASSLWGGVSTEAFFGQGTRLTVV.

In its sample, this clone was seen a few times. The chain employs TRBV30 and TRBJ2-2, with 9 bases identical to TRBD2. This CDR3 has 16 amino acids. Losses at the gene ends were 0 bases for V and 6 bases for J; bases not matched to a gene: 8. Germline assignment: CDR1 GTSNPN and CDR2 SVGIG (reference sequence). The CDR3 coding sequence is TGTGCCTGGAGTGTACAGAGCGGGAGGCGACCCGGGGAGCTGTTTTTT. Amino acids: CAWSVQSGRRPGELFF.

The rearrangement joins TRBV15 to TRBJ2-1, with D hard to call. Trimming took off 0 bases at V and 5 bases at J, with 11 bases between the two ends. CDR1 and CDR2 (germline): LNHNV, YYDKDF (reference sequence). The CDR3 is 15 amino acids. CDR3 in amino acids: CATSRDLGRNNEQFF. DNA of the CDR3: TGTGCCACCAGCAGAGATCTGGGTAGGAACAATGAGCAGTTCTTC. The variable domain in full, with the rest retrieved from reference TRBV15 and TRBJ2-1, is DAMVIQNPRYQVTQFGKPVTLSCSQTLNHNVMYWYQQKSSQAPKLLFHYYDKDFNNEADTPDNFQSRRPNTSFCFLDIRSPGLGDTAMYLCATSRDLGRNNEQFFGPGTRLTVL.

This rearrangement joins TRBV6-5 to TRBJ2-7; D might be TRBD2 (5 bases). Germline V gives CDR1 MNHEY, CDR2 SVGAGI. Trimming removed 4 bases at V and 0 bases at J, with 13 bases between. The CDR3 loop spans 15 amino acids. CDR3 in amino acids: CASSSASTLSYEQYF. CDR3 DNA: TGTGCCAGCAGTTCCGCTAGCACTCTCTCCTACGAGCAGTACTTC.

This chain connects TRBV3-1 (or the pseudogene TRBV3-2) to TRBJ2-1; TRBD2 matches 11 bases. Germline CDR1 and CDR2: LGHDT and YNNKEL (reference sequence). V trimming: 1 base; J trimming: 7 bases; junction bases outside the gene matches: 6. The CDR3 consists of 16 residues. The CDR3, as DNA: TGTGCCAGCAGCCAAGCGGCGGCTAGCGGGAGGAATGAGCAGTTCTTC. Translated: CASSQAAASGRNEQFF.